One and the same sample provided the 22 T cell receptor beta chains below, sequenced in a study of blood T cell repertoires in COVID-19 (dated by TCRdb to the early 2020s). The library was generated by the immunoSEQ multiplex PCR assay. TCRdb obtained this table from immuneACCESS and retained in-frame rearrangements with V and J assigned. These tables miss some clones; where compared with another copy, unresolved V genes account for less than half of the shortfall, and the remainder is unexplained. This sample comprises roughly 100,000 clones, around 90% of them detected only once. The ten largest make up 5% to 6.5% of the sample. Sequencing was carried out using peripheral blood. The source is a human donor in a cohort sampled during active COVID-19.

This chain joins TRBV5-8 and TRBJ2-3; 7 nucleotides match TRBD2. Trimming removed 2 bases from V and 1 base from J; junction bases left unmatched: 7. The V gene's germline CDR1 is SGHTS and CDR2 YDEGEE. The CDR3 covers 16 residues. The CDR3 here is CASSFLGAGGTDTQYF. CDR3 DNA: TGTGCCAGCAGCTTTTTAGGGGCGGGGGGCACAGATACGCAGTATTTT. The full variable domain, completed using reference TRBV5-8 and TRBJ2-3, is EAGVTQSPTHLIKTRGQQATLRCSPISGHTSVYWYQQALGLGLQFLLWYDEGEERNRGNFPPRFSGRQFPNYSSELNVNALELEDSALYLCASSFLGAGGTDTQYFGPGTRLTVL.

This clone has only a few counts. V gene TRBV6-2 or TRBV6-3 combines with J gene TRBJ1-6; 10 bases are a match to TRBD1. CDR1 and CDR2 from the germline V gene are MNHEY and SVGEGT. The CDR3 is made up of 15 amino acids. Losses at the gene ends were 5 bases for V and 5 bases for J; bases not matched to a gene: 3. The CDR3 here is CASSGQGVNNSPLHF. DNA for the CDR3: TGTGCCAGCAGTGGACAGGGGGTCAATAATTCACCCCTCCACTTT.

This rearrangement joins TRBV25-1 to TRBJ2-5; no definite D call. V was trimmed by 5 bases and J by 5 bases, leaving 12 bases between them. Germline V gives CDR1 MGHDK, CDR2 SYGVNS. The CDR3 spans 13 residues. The CDR3 region has the DNA TGTGCCAGCAGTACACTGCGGTTGGAGACCCAGTACTTC. Its translation: CASSTLRLETQYF.

This chain connects TRBV10-2 to TRBJ2-4; possibly TRBD2 for D (5 bases). Between the trimmed V and J ends, which lost 10 bases and 2 bases, there was a span of 15 bases. CDR3 length: 14 residues. CDR1 WSHSY and CDR2 SAAADI come from the germline V gene. CDR3 DNA: TGCGCCACCTCTCCCGGGGTAACCAAAAACATTCAGTACTTC. The encoded protein is CATSPGVTKNIQYF.

CDR3 coding DNA: TGTGCCAGCAGCGATAACTCCGGGATGCAGTACTTC. Its protein product is CASSDNSGMQYF. The gene calls are TRBV11-3 and TRBJ2-7; D possibly corresponds to TRBD2 (5 bases). V shed 5 bases and J shed 9 bases, with 14 bases lying between them. This CDR3 region has 12 residues. CDR1 and CDR2 (germline): SGHNT, YENEEA.

There are a few counts of this clone. The chain carries TRBV28 and TRBJ1-1; TRBD1 agrees at 9 bases. The CDR3 has 14 amino acids. CDR1 MDHEN and CDR2 SYDVKM come from the germline V gene. V trimming: 5 bases; J trimming: 5 bases; junction bases outside the gene matches: 6. The CDR3 bases are TGTGCCAGCAGTCCTGGACAGGGGTGGACTGAAGCTTTCTTT. Translation: CASSPGQGWTEAFF.

The rearrangement uses TRBV27 and TRBJ1-3, with no clear D. CDR1 and CDR2 (germline): MNHEY, SMNVEV (reference sequence). There are 14 residues in the CDR3. Trimming removed 5 bases from V and 4 bases from J, with 12 bases in between. The CDR3 coding sequence is TGTGCCAGCAGTCTGAGAGGAGAAGGAAACACCATATATTTT. It translates to CASSLRGEGNTIYF.

On this clone itself: Its ends do not fully match the called genes, so a read error is possible. This chain connects TRBV29-1 to TRBJ2-7, with TRBD1 matching 11 bases. The V gene's germline CDR1 is SQVTM and CDR2 ANQGSEA. This CDR3 has 14 residues. Here the CDR3 DNA reads TGCAGCGTAGAAGGTGGGACAGGGGGTTACGAGCAGTACTTC. This codes for CSVEGGTGGYEQYF.

The chain carries TRBV7-3 and TRBJ2-3, with a weak D call TRBD1 (5 bases). V lost 4 bases, J lost 10 bases, and 12 bases lay in between. The CDR3 length is 12 residues. Germline assignment: CDR1 SGHTA and CDR2 FQGTGA. CDR3 sequence reads: CASSSNQGPQYF. The CDR3 DNA reads TGTGCCAGCAGCTCAAACCAGGGTCCGCAGTATTTT.

The J gene is TRBJ1-4, the V gene TRBV20-1; D not certain. The CDR3 length is 12 residues. CDR1 and CDR2 from the germline V gene are DFQATT and SNEGSKA (reference sequence). Trimming removed 3 bases from V and 10 bases from J, with 12 bases in between. CDR3 protein: CSASLRTGKLFF. The DNA of the CDR3 is TGCAGTGCTAGTCTCCGAACCGGAAAACTGTTTTTT.

The table lists this clone with a count of one. The chain links TRBV30 to TRBJ2-5; D call uncertain. This CDR3 is 13 amino acids long. The V and J ends lost 2 bases and 5 bases respectively, with 12 bases between them. Per the germline V gene, CDR1 is GTSNPN and CDR2 is SVGIG (reference sequence). The chain's CDR3 is CAWSTGLEETQYF. DNA of the CDR3: TGTGCCTGGAGTACTGGGTTGGAGGAGACCCAGTACTTC. Full variable domain (missing parts from reference TRBV30 and TRBJ2-5): SQTIHQWPATLVQPVGSPLSLECTVEGTSNPNLYWYRQAAGRGLQLLFYSVGIGQISSEVPQNLSASRPQDRQFILSSKKLLLSDSGFYLCAWSTGLEETQYFGPGTRLLVL.

V is TRBV28 and J is TRBJ2-1, with TRBD2 identical over 8 bases. The germline V gene encodes CDR1 MDHEN and CDR2 SYDVKM. The CDR3 loop spans 16 amino acids. J lost 2 bases, V lost 5 bases, and 8 bases had no gene match. CDR3 sequence: CASSGAAGGTYNEQFF. The CDR3 DNA sequence: TGTGCCAGCAGTGGGGCGGCGGGAGGAACCTACAATGAGCAGTTCTTC.

The J gene is TRBJ2-7, the V gene TRBV25-1; 7 bases agree with TRBD2. The length of the CDR3 is 14 residues. The junction had 3 bases not matched to a gene; V was cut back by 2 bases and J by 2 bases. Germline CDR1 reads MGHDK; CDR2 reads SYGVNS. CDR3 coding DNA: TGTGCCAGCAGTGAAGGTGCGGGAGCCTACGAGCAGTACTTC. Protein sequence: CASSEGAGAYEQYF.

The J gene is TRBJ1-1, the V gene TRBV9; tentatively, D is TRBD1 (5 bases). Germline loops: CDR1 SGDLS, CDR2 YYNGEE. The CDR3 runs 13 residues. V lost 0 bases to trimming and J lost 7 bases, with 10 bases between them. CDR3: CASSVAQGGEAFF. The CDR3 DNA sequence: TGTGCCAGCAGCGTAGCCCAGGGAGGTGAAGCTTTCTTT.

The gene calls are TRBV6-5 and TRBJ2-5; the D gene is possibly TRBD1 (6 bases). From germline, CDR1 is MNHEY and CDR2 SVGAGI. V was pared by 4 bases and J by 4 bases, with 16 bases between. The CDR3 has 15 amino acids. The CDR3 here is CASSLTQGLGETQYF. The DNA for the CDR3 is TGTGCCAGCAGTTTAACCCAGGGGCTAGGAGAGACCCAGTACTTC.

The rearrangement joins TRBV4-3 to TRBJ2-1; 9 positions match TRBD1. Germline lookup yields CDR1 LGHNA and CDR2 YSLEER. CDR3 length: 15 amino acids. V lost 3 bases to trimming and J lost 9 bases; unmatched junction nucleotides: 9. The CDR3 DNA reads TGCGCCAGCAGCCACGCCGGGACAGGGCAACCTGAGCAGTTCTTC. It yields the protein CASSHAGTGQPEQFF.

The chain is built from TRBV14 and TRBJ1-1; no firm D call. V gave up 2 bases and J gave up 10 bases, with 14 bases separating them. The germline gives CDR1 SGHDN, CDR2 FVKESK. The CDR3 runs 13 residues. CDR3 nucleotides: TGTGCCAGCAGCCAATACGGCTACAGCCTAGCTTTCTTT. Translation: CASSQYGYSLAFF.

This clone was picked up a small number of times. This sequence joins TRBV6-5 and TRBJ2-1, with 7 bases matching TRBD2. Trimming cost V 5 bases and J 15 bases; bases outside gene matches: 13. In germline, CDR1 is MNHEY, CDR2 SVGAGI. This CDR3 is 13 amino acids long. The CDR3 region has the DNA TGTGCCAGCAGTAAACCTACTTGGGGGGGGTTGTTCTTC. Its translation: CASSKPTWGGLFF.

The chain links TRBV25-1 to TRBJ2-7, with 9 nucleotides matching TRBD1. The CDR3 runs to 14 residues. Per the germline V gene, CDR1 is MGHDK and CDR2 is SYGVNS. The J segment lost 2 bases and the V segment lost 3 bases, leaving 2 bases of the junction unmatched. CDR3 in DNA: TGTGCCAGCAGTGAGACAGGGGGAGCCTACGAGCAGTACTTC. It translates to CASSETGGAYEQYF.

This clone was recorded once. V and J are TRBV6-1 and TRBJ2-4; 12 nucleotides align to TRBD2. The CDR3 consists of 19 residues. V shed 5 bases, J shed 0 bases, and the junction held 11 bases outside the gene matches. CDR1 is MNHNS, CDR2 SASEGT, per germline. The CDR3 loop is CASSKGATSGGLAKNIQYF. The CDR3 coding sequence is TGTGCCAGCAGTAAAGGAGCGACTAGCGGGGGTCTAGCCAAAAACATTCAGTACTTC.

The V gene is TRBV20-1, the J gene TRBJ2-2; no firm D call. Per germline, CDR1 DFQATT and CDR2 SNEGSKA (reference sequence). V was trimmed by 3 bases and J by 6 bases, leaving 14 bases between them. This CDR3 comprises 14 residues. As DNA, the CDR3 is TGCAGTGCTAGTAGTGCGGCCAGTCCCGGGGAGCTGTTTTTT. It yields the protein CSASSAASPGELFF.

The rearrangement links TRBV21-1 to TRBJ1-5; the tabulated D call, TRBD1, remains unverified against the DNA. TRBV21-1 is termed a pseudogene. The CDR3 extends over 15 amino acids. The CDR3 region has the DNA TGTGCCAGCAGCACCGGGACAGATAGCAATCAGCCCCAGCATTTT. This gives the protein CASSTGTDSNQPQHF.